The rows below give T cell receptor beta chains drawn from one sample of a study of a mutant IDH1 vaccine in newly diagnosed glioma. Using immunoSEQ multiplex PCR, the repertoire was profiled, and TCRdb retains in-frame clones only, with some absent. Of roughly 68,000 clones listed, 79% are singletons. The sequencing used PBMCs, collected from a glioma patient treated with radiotherapy, temozolomide or both. Source of these receptors: a man aged 45-60 years with glioma. Each CDR3 is given with its conserved first and last residue. A D gene is named only where the DNA matches it firmly. A clone size is listed for some rows: how often the clone was seen (once, few, many), or a class if it is expanded.

CDR3: CASSLAANYGYTF
DNA: TGTGCCAGCAGCTTAGCAGCAAACTATGGCTACACCTTC
J: TRBJ1-2
D: .
V: TRBV7-9
size: .

CDR3: CSVGGLSYEQYF
DNA: TGCAGCGTTGGAGGCCTTTCCTACGAGCAGTACTTC
J: TRBJ2-7
D: .
V: TRBV29-1
size: .

CDR3: CASRDGTGYTGELFF
DNA: TGTGCCAGCAGGGACGGGACAGGGTACACCGGGGAGCTGTTTTTT
J: TRBJ2-2
D: TRBD1
V: TRBV6-1
size: .

CDR3: CASRRADTQYF
DNA: TGTGCCAGCAGGAGGGCAGATACGCAGTATTTT
J: TRBJ2-3
D: .
V: TRBV6-5
size: few

CDR3: CASSEWGTALLNSPLHF
DNA: TGTGCCAGCAGTGAATGGGGGACAGCCCTTCTAAATTCACCCCTCCACTTT
J: TRBJ1-6
D: TRBD1
V: TRBV6-1
size: .

CDR3: CASSSPETFTDTQYF
DNA: TGCGCCAGCTCGTCCCCCGAGACATTCACAGATACGCAGTATTTT
J: TRBJ2-3
D: .
V: TRBV4-1
size: .

CDR3: CAWSAIHFRGNTEAFF
DNA: TGTGCCTGGAGTGCCATCCATTTCAGGGGGAACACTGAAGCTTTCTTT
J: TRBJ1-1
D: .
V: TRBV30
size: .

CDR3: CATSRDSYNEQFF
DNA: TGTGCCACCAGCAGGGACAGTTACAATGAGCAGTTCTTC
J: TRBJ2-1
D: .
V: TRBV15
size: .

CDR3: CASRVPGQGASYEQYF
DNA: TGTGCCAGCAGGGTCCCGGGACAGGGGGCCTCCTACGAGCAGTACTTC
J: TRBJ2-7
D: TRBD1
V: TRBV28
size: .

CDR3: CASSLGQGLNQPQHF
DNA: TGTGCCAGCAGCTTGGGACAGGGTCTGAATCAGCCCCAGCATTTT
J: TRBJ1-5
D: TRBD1
V: TRBV5-5
size: .

CDR3: CASSVGGGELFF
DNA: TGTGCCAGCAGCGTCGGTGGCGGGGAGCTGTTTTTT
J: TRBJ2-2
D: .
V: TRBV9
size: .

CDR3: CASSPTGQGWETQYF
DNA: TGTGCCAGCAGCCCCACGGGACAGGGGTGGGAGACCCAGTACTTC
J: TRBJ2-5
D: TRBD1
V: TRBV7-2
size: .

CDR3: CASSVDPQRNYEQYF
DNA: TGTGCCAGCAGCGTAGACCCACAGCGCAACTACGAGCAGTACTTC
J: TRBJ2-7
D: .
V: TRBV9
size: .

CDR3: CASRDNSYGYTF
DNA: TGTGCCAGCAGGGATAACAGTTATGGCTACACCTTC
J: TRBJ1-2
D: .
V: TRBV2
size: .

CDR3: CASSLWQNTEAFF
DNA: TGTGCCAGCAGCTTATGGCAGAACACTGAAGCTTTCTTT
J: TRBJ1-1
D: .
V: TRBV7-6
size: .

CDR3: CASSVYGEHLNEQYF
DNA: TGTGCCAGCAGCGTCTATGGGGAGCACCTGAACGAGCAGTACTTC
J: TRBJ2-7
D: .
V: TRBV9
size: .

CDR3: CAWRVFGRGHDSPLHF
DNA: TGTGCCTGGAGGGTCTTTGGGAGGGGTCACGATTCACCCCTCCACTTT
J: TRBJ1-6
D: .
V: TRBV30
size: .

CDR3: CASASGGREPQHF
DNA: TGTGCCAGCGCCTCGGGGGGCCGGGAGCCCCAGCATTTT
J: TRBJ1-5
D: .
V: TRBV7-9
size: .

CDR3: CASSPIPGRGDNEQFF
DNA: TGTGCCAGCAGCCCAATACCAGGGAGGGGGGACAATGAGCAGTTCTTC
J: TRBJ2-1
D: .
V: TRBV5-6
size: .

CDR3: CASSLQGSGANVLTF
DNA: TGTGCCAGCAGTTTACAGGGCTCTGGGGCCAACGTCCTGACTTTC
J: TRBJ2-6
D: .
V: TRBV6-7
size: .

CDR3: CASSYAGGTDTQYF
DNA: TGTGCCAGCAGTTACGCGGGGGGCACAGATACGCAGTATTTT
J: TRBJ2-3
D: TRBD2
V: TRBV6-5
size: once

CDR3: CASSGMTRSTDTQYF
DNA: TGTGCCAGCAGCGGGATGACTAGGAGCACAGATACGCAGTATTTT
J: TRBJ2-3
D: .
V: TRBV7-8
size: .

CDR3: CASKNGPYEQYF
DNA: TGTGCCAGCAAGAATGGGCCCTACGAGCAGTACTTC
J: TRBJ2-7
D: .
V: TRBV6-5
size: .

CDR3: CASQLAGGGREQFF
DNA: TGTGCCAGCCAACTAGCGGGGGGAGGGCGGGAGCAGTTCTTC
J: TRBJ2-1
D: TRBD2
V: TRBV19
size: .

CDR3: CASREYGDTEAFF
DNA: TGTGCCAGCAGGGAATATGGAGACACTGAAGCTTTCTTT
J: TRBJ1-1
D: .
V: TRBV5-4
size: few

CDR3: CASSLARGGREKLFF
DNA: TGTGCCAGCAGCTTAGCTAGGGGCGGTCGTGAAAAACTGTTTTTT
J: TRBJ1-4
D: .
V: TRBV7-6
size: .

CDR3: CASSQGARDYGYTF
DNA: TGTGCCAGCTCACAGGGGGCAAGGGACTATGGCTACACCTTC
J: TRBJ1-2
D: TRBD1
V: TRBV18
size: .

CDR3: CAWSVLRGNTIYF
DNA: TGTGCCTGGAGTGTACTTAGAGGAAACACCATATATTTT
J: TRBJ1-3
D: .
V: TRBV30
size: few

CDR3: CASSVDPGTEAFF
DNA: TGTGCCAGCAGCGTAGACCCGGGGACTGAAGCTTTCTTT
J: TRBJ1-1
D: .
V: TRBV9
size: .

CDR3: CASSPGTGANQPQHF
DNA: TGTGCCAGCAGCCCCGGGACAGGGGCCAATCAGCCCCAGCATTTT
J: TRBJ1-5
D: TRBD1
V: TRBV5-8
size: .

CDR3: CASSRQGTYEQYF
DNA: TGTGCCAGCAGTCGACAGGGGACCTACGAGCAGTACTTC
J: TRBJ2-7
D: TRBD1
V: TRBV6-5
size: .

CDR3: CASREMGPGTDLNYGYTF
DNA: TGTGCCAGCAGGGAAATGGGACCCGGGACCGATCTAAACTATGGCTACACCTTC
J: TRBJ1-2
D: .
V: TRBV25-1
size: .

CDR3: CASSPPFRQADEQFF
DNA: TGTGCCAGCAGTCCCCCTTTCCGACAGGCCGATGAGCAGTTCTTC
J: TRBJ2-1
D: .
V: TRBV27
size: .

CDR3: CASSYRGQNYGYTF
DNA: TGTGCCAGCAGTTACAGGGGGCAGAACTATGGCTACACCTTC
J: TRBJ1-2
D: TRBD1
V: TRBV27
size: once

CDR3: CASTRGGQLQETQYF
DNA: TGTGCCAGCACCCGAGGGGGACAGCTTCAAGAGACCCAGTACTTC
J: TRBJ2-5
D: TRBD1
V: TRBV7-8
size: .

CDR3: CAIRDGTVNYGYTF
DNA: TGTGCCATCAGGGACGGGACAGTAAACTATGGCTACACCTTC
J: TRBJ1-2
D: TRBD1
V: TRBV10-3
size: .

CDR3: CASSQGQNQPQHF
DNA: TGTGCCAGCAGCCAGGGACAGAATCAGCCCCAGCATTTT
J: TRBJ1-5
D: TRBD1
V: TRBV7-9
size: .

CDR3: CSDRGGATETQYF
DNA: TGCAGCGACCGAGGGGGGGCGACCGAGACCCAGTACTTC
J: TRBJ2-5
D: .
V: TRBV29-1
size: .

CDR3: CASSLLNGQGSKTF
DNA: TGTGCCAGCAGCCTGCTGAATGGACAGGGAAGTAAAACCTTC
J: TRBJ1-2
D: TRBD1
V: TRBV6-5
size: few

CDR3: CAWSVGGSTGELFF
DNA: TGTGCCTGGAGTGTGGGAGGGAGCACCGGGGAGCTGTTTTTT
J: TRBJ2-2
D: TRBD2
V: TRBV30
size: .

CDR3: CAIRTGGPEAFF
DNA: TGTGCCATCCGGACAGGGGGGCCTGAAGCTTTCTTT
J: TRBJ1-1
D: TRBD1
V: TRBV19
size: .

CDR3: CASSLRGRAEAFF
DNA: TGTGCCAGCAGTTTAAGGGGGAGGGCTGAAGCTTTCTTT
J: TRBJ1-1
D: .
V: TRBV28
size: .